These 14 T cell receptor beta chains were all obtained from the same sample, sequenced in a study of blood T cell repertoires in COVID-19. This table comes from immunoSEQ multiplex PCR, and its TCRdb copy is limited to in-frame clones, with some not included. The sample has about 190,000 clones, around four fifths seen once. What was sequenced was peripheral blood. Receptors were obtained from a man over 45 with active or convalescent COVID-19.

The gene calls are TRBV7-9 and TRBJ1-3, with a possible D match to TRBD1 (5 bases). CDR3 length: 14 residues. Germline loops: CDR1 SEHNR, CDR2 FQNEAQ (reference sequence). V lost 4 bases, J lost 6 bases, and 13 bases lay in between. Here the CDR3 reads CASSSRQPLNTIYF. As DNA, the CDR3 is TGTGCCAGCAGCTCGAGACAGCCCTTAAACACCATATATTTT.

The chain has TRBV30 and TRBJ1-5; 7 bases are shared with TRBD1. The V and J ends lost 1 base and 7 bases, in that order; junction bases with no gene match: 7. Germline CDR1 is GTSNPN and CDR2 is SVGIG (reference sequence). The CDR3 runs to 14 residues. DNA of the CDR3: TGTGCCTGGAGTGGGGTAGGGGGCGTACAGCCCCAGCATTTT. Amino acids: CAWSGVGGVQPQHF.

The J gene is TRBJ1-5, the V gene TRBV7-8; tentatively, D is TRBD1 (6 bases). This CDR3 is 17 amino acids long. Germline-derived CDR1 and CDR2 are SGHVS and FQNEAQ. Trimming pared 5 bases from V and 0 bases from J, leaving 17 bases between. The CDR3 protein is CASSLQGSGYSNQPQHF. CDR3 nucleotides: TGTGCCAGCAGCCTTCAGGGGAGCGGTTATAGCAATCAGCCCCAGCATTTT.

CDR3: CASSLSPGTSSYEQYF. The CDR3, as DNA: TGTGCCAGCAGTTTATCCCCCGGAACTAGTTCCTACGAGCAGTACTTC. The chain is built from TRBV27 and TRBJ2-7, with D tentatively TRBD2 (5 bases). Germline V gene sequence: CDR1 MNHEY, CDR2 SMNVEV (reference sequence). The CDR3 has 16 amino acids. Trimming cost V 0 bases and J 1 base, with 13 bases left between them.

The chain has TRBV18 and TRBJ2-7, with 7 nucleotides matching TRBD1. V lost 3 bases and J lost 3; bases outside the gene matches: 5. This CDR3 is built from 14 residues. Germline CDR1 and CDR2: KGHSH and LQKENI. CDR3 loop: CASSPNRDSYEQYF. DNA for the CDR3: TGTGCCAGCTCACCGAACCGGGACAGCTACGAGCAGTACTTC.

The chain is built from TRBV19 and TRBJ2-1; D may be TRBD2 (6 bases). Germline V gene data show CDR1 as LNHDA and CDR2 as SQIVND (reference sequence). Trimming pared 7 bases from V and 6 bases from J, leaving 19 bases between. The CDR3 totals 15 residues. DNA of the CDR3: TGTGCCAGTAAACCGGGCGGGAACCGGGCCAATGAGCAGTTCTTC. Protein sequence: CASKPGGNRANEQFF.

With regard to this clone: The identical CDR3 is also encoded by other nucleotide sequences in the sample. The chain links TRBV5-1 to TRBJ2-7; D is possibly TRBD1 (6 bases). There are 14 residues in the CDR3. V was trimmed by 0 bases and J by 2 bases, leaving 9 bases between them. In germline, CDR1 is SGHRS, CDR2 YFSETQ. CDR3 in amino acids: CASSLVGGTYEQYF. The CDR3, as DNA: TGCGCCAGCAGCTTGGTAGGGGGAACCTACGAGCAGTACTTC.

The chain recombines TRBV2 with TRBJ2-7, with D perhaps TRBD1 (9 bases). CDR3 length equals 15 residues. V was clipped by 5 bases and J by 6 bases, with 20 bases between them. Looked up from germline, CDR1 is SNHLY and CDR2 is FYNNEI. The DNA of the CDR3 is TGTGCCAGCAGTTTAGCGGGACAGGGAGTAAGCGAGCAGTACTTC. It specifies CASSLAGQGVSEQYF.

This sequence joins TRBV28 and TRBJ2-5; maybe TRBD1 (6 bases). Deletions cut 4 bases from V and 5 bases from J, with 14 bases between. The CDR3 is 14 amino acids. CDR1 MDHEN and CDR2 SYDVKM come from the germline V gene. In DNA form, the CDR3 reads TGTGCCAGCAGTTCTTGGGGGCAAGAGGAGACCCAGTACTTC. This sequence encodes CASSSWGQEETQYF.

V usage is TRBV4-1 and J usage is TRBJ2-7; D unclear. This CDR3 comprises 17 residues. Germline V CDR1 and CDR2: MGHRA, YSYEKL. With 1 base removed from V and 4 bases from J, the gap between germline ends came to 20 bases. In DNA, the CDR3 is TGCGCCAGCAGCCAAGTTCCCCAGACTCATCTACCTTACGAGCAGTACTTC. It translates to CASSQVPQTHLPYEQYF.

V gene TRBV13 combines with J gene TRBJ2-7; 12 nucleotides match TRBD2. The CDR3 consists of 14 residues. V gave up 5 bases and J gave up 9 bases; unmatched junction bases: 8. The germline CDR1 and CDR2 sequences are PRHDT and FYEKMQ (reference sequence). In nucleotides, the CDR3 is TGTGCCAGCAGCCTCCGACTAGCGGGGGAGGTGCAGTACTTC. This sequence encodes CASSLRLAGEVQYF.

The CDR3 DNA reads as TGTGCCAGCAGAGCCGGGACAGTCGGCAATCAGCCCCAGCATTTT. This gives the protein CASRAGTVGNQPQHF. This sequence joins TRBV2 and TRBJ1-5; TRBD1 aligns across 7 bases. The CDR3 consists of 15 residues. V trimming: 6 bases; J trimming: 2 bases; junction bases outside the gene matches: 7. From germline, CDR1 is SNHLY and CDR2 FYNNEI.

This clone was seen just once. The V gene is TRBV5-5, the J gene TRBJ1-2; a weak D match, TRBD1 (5 bases). This CDR3 comprises 16 residues. V lost 0 bases, J lost 2 bases, and 14 bases lay in between. The germline V gene encodes CDR1 SGHKS and CDR2 YYEKEE (reference sequence). The CDR3 spells CASSLAVTDINYGYTF. The DNA of the CDR3 is TGTGCCAGCAGCTTGGCTGTGACAGACATAAACTATGGCTACACCTTC.

The chain has TRBV28 and TRBJ2-7, with 9 bases matching TRBD2. V dropped 3 bases and J dropped 4; count of bases not matched to a gene: 4. The germline CDR1 and CDR2 sequences are MDHEN and SYDVKM. The CDR3 extends over 14 amino acids. The CDR3: CASSLPSGTYEQYF. The CDR3 DNA follows: TGTGCCAGCAGTTTGCCTAGCGGGACTTACGAGCAGTACTTC.